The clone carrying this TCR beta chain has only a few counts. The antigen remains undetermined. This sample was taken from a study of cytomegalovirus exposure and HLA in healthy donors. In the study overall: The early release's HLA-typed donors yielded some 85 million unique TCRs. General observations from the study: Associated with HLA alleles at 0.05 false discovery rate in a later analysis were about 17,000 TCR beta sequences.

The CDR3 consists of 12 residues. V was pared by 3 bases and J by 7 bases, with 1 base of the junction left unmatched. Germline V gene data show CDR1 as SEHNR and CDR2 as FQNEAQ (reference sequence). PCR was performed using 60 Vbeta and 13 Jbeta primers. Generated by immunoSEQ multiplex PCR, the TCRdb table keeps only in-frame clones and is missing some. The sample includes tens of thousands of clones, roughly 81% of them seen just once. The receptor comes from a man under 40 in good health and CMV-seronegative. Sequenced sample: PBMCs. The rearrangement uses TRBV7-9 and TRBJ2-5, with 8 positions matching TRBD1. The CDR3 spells CASSFGTGTQYF. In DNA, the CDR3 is TGTGCCAGCAGCTTTGGGACAGGGACCCAGTACTTC.